Listed below are T cell receptor beta chains from one sample, sequenced in a study of blood T cell repertoires in COVID-19. TCRdb's table, derived via immunoSEQ multiplex PCR, lists solely in-frame clones and lacks some. Of about 140,000 clones detected, more than 75% appear once; the ten largest clones hold approximately 4.1%. Sequencing was carried out using peripheral blood. These TCRs come from a woman of 80 years or more with acute or convalescent COVID-19. The CDR3 runs from the conserved cysteine through the conserved F or W. The D gene is left open where the match is weak. The size entry is marked missing in some rows and otherwise reads once, few, many or a size class.

clone size	V gene	D gene	J gene	CDR3 DNA	CDR3 protein
-	TRBV19	-	TRBJ1-1	TGTGCCAGTAGGGGGGGGTACACTGAAGCTTTCTTT	CASRGGYTEAFF
-	TRBV5-1	-	TRBJ2-6	TGCGCCAGCAGCGCCGGGAGCTCTGGGGCCAACGTCCTGACTTTC	CASSAGSSGANVLTF
-	TRBV5-1	-	TRBJ2-5	TGCGCCAGCAGCTTCAGGCAGGGCGGCGAGACCCAGTACTTC	CASSFRQGGETQYF
-	TRBV7-7	TRBD1	TRBJ1-6	TGTGCCAGCAGCTTGTTGGGACAGGGCAAATCACCCCTCCACTTT	CASSLLGQGKSPLHF
-	TRBV2	TRBD1	TRBJ2-1	TGTGCCAGCAGGGACAGGGGCAATGAGCAGTTCTTC	CASRDRGNEQFF
-	TRBV5-1	TRBD1	TRBJ1-2	TGCGCCAGCAGCCGACAGGGGGCTGATACTAACTATGGCTACACCTTC	CASSRQGADTNYGYTF
-	TRBV6-5	TRBD1	TRBJ1-1	TGTGCCAGCCTCGGGGGACAGGAACTAGGGGCTGAAGCTTTCTTT	CASLGGQELGAEAFF
-	TRBV27	-	TRBJ2-1	TGTGCCAGCAGTCCACAGGGATATCTTGAGCAGTTCTTC	CASSPQGYLEQFF
-	TRBV4-1	TRBD2	TRBJ2-1	TGCGCCAGCAGCCTAACATCCAGCGGGGTAAAGTTCTTC	CASSLTSSGVKFF
-	TRBV28	-	TRBJ2-3	TGTGCCAGCAGACAACTAAGCACAGATACGCAGTATTTT	CASRQLSTDTQYF
-	TRBV5-1	TRBD1	TRBJ1-1	TGCGCCAGCAGCTATACAGGGGGCACTGAAGCTTTCTTT	CASSYTGGTEAFF
once	TRBV5-1	TRBD2	TRBJ2-3	TGCGCCAGCAGCTTGGAGGCGAGCGGGGGAGATACGCAGTATTTT	CASSLEASGGDTQYF
-	TRBV6-5	-	TRBJ2-5	TGTGCCACCAGAAGAGACAGGAACCAAGAGACCCAGTACTTC	CATRRDRNQETQYF
-	TRBV11-3	-	TRBJ2-5	TGTGCCAGCAGCCGTCAGCAGGGAGAGACCCAGTACTTC	CASSRQQGETQYF
once	TRBV5-1	-	TRBJ2-3	TGCGCCAGCAGCTATCGAGGCTCTCCAGCGAATACGCAGTATTTT	CASSYRGSPANTQYF
-	TRBV30	-	TRBJ1-5	TGTGCCTGGAGTGGGTCGGCGGCAGCTGTCCTAAATAGCAATCAGCCCCAGCATTTT	CAWSGSAAAVLNSNQPQHF
-	TRBV7-3	-	TRBJ1-1	TGTGCCAGCAGCCTGATAGGCAGGGATCGGGCTTTCTTT	CASSLIGRDRAFF
-	TRBV4-1	TRBD1	TRBJ1-1	TGCGCCAGCAGCCAAGGAGCGTTCAGGGGGCACTCTGAAGCTTTCTTT	CASSQGAFRGHSEAFF
-	TRBV19	-	TRBJ1-4	TGTGCCAGTAGTATCAGACGGACTTTTAATGAAAAACTGTTTTTT	CASSIRRTFNEKLFF
once	TRBV5-1	-	TRBJ2-1	TGCGCCAGCAGCTCACTAGATGAGCAGTTCTTC	CASSSLDEQFF
-	TRBV28	-	TRBJ2-4	TGTGCCAGCAGTTTATTGAGATACAGAGCCACCAAAAACATTCAGTACTTC	CASSLLRYRATKNIQYF
-	TRBV7-9	-	TRBJ2-3	TGTGCCAGCAGCTTAGCGGGGGCACCCACAGATACGCAGTATTTT	CASSLAGAPTDTQYF
-	TRBV6-5	TRBD1	TRBJ2-2	TGTGCCAGCAGTTACTTGGCAGGGGGCACCGGGGAGCTGTTTTTT	CASSYLAGGTGELFF
-	TRBV28	-	TRBJ1-5	TGTGCCAGCAGTTTCCTGGACAGTTTCAATCAGCCCCAGCATTTT	CASSFLDSFNQPQHF
-	TRBV4-1	TRBD1	TRBJ1-2	TGCGCCAGCAGCCAGACCCCGGGACAGGGGGCGATTGGCTACACCTTC	CASSQTPGQGAIGYTF
-	TRBV5-5	TRBD2	TRBJ2-7	TGTGCCAGCAGCTTCTGGGAGGGACCTACCTACGAGCAGTACTTC	CASSFWEGPTYEQYF
-	TRBV28	TRBD2	TRBJ2-1	TGTGCCAGCAGTTTTGATAGCGGGAGCTCCTACAATGAGCAGTTCTTC	CASSFDSGSSYNEQFF